A selection of T cell receptor beta chains follows, all from one sample in a study of regulatory T cells in long-lasting Graves disease. TCRdb reprocessed the multiplex PCR reads with MiXCR, giving one entry per CDR3 protein. The repertoire holds approximately 350,000 distinct CDR3 sequences, with more than 20% as singletons. Sequenced material: peripheral blood mononuclear cells (PBMCs), taken when the disease was refractory, from a patient treated with antithyroid drugs. Receptor source: a woman aged 40 to 50 with Graves disease. Each CDR3 is given with its conserved first and last residue. A D gene is named only where the DNA matches it firmly. A clone size is listed for some rows: how often the clone was seen (once, few, many), or a class if it is expanded.

TRBJ2-5 | many | TRBD2 | TRBV11-2 | CASSLVGTRSQETQYF | TGTGCCAGCAGCTTAGTGGGGACTAGAAGCCAAGAGACCCAGTACTTC
TRBJ1-2 | NA | TRBD1 | TRBV2 | CASSGTGANYGYTF | TGTGCCAGCAGCGGGACAGGGGCTAACTATGGCTACACCTTC
TRBJ2-1 | NA | NA | TRBV19 | CASSAAARTGNEQFF | TGTGCCAGTAGTGCGGCCGCCAGAACAGGGAACGAGCAGTTCTTC
TRBJ1-6 | many | TRBD1 | TRBV2 | CASSVTGLNSPLHF | TGTGCCAGCAGTGTGACAGGGCTTAATTCACCCCTCCACTTT
TRBJ2-5 | few | NA | TRBV5-1 | CASSLAGYPETQYF | TGCGCCAGCAGCTTGGCCGGTTACCCTGAGACCCAGTACTTC
TRBJ1-2 | NA | NA | TRBV2 | CASSELTGSGYTF | TGTGCCAGCAGTGAATTGACGGGGAGCGGCTACACCTTC
TRBJ1-5 | few | NA | TRBV30 | CAWSVKTVNQPQHF | TGTGCCTGGAGTGTTAAGACAGTCAATCAGCCCCAGCATTTT
TRBJ1-2 | NA | NA | TRBV29-1 | CSAEGGAYGYTF | TGCAGCGCGGAGGGAGGCGCCTATGGCTACACCTTC
TRBJ2-5 | NA | NA | TRBV3-1 | CASSQGVYVQETRYF | TGTGCCAGCAGCCAAGGTGTGTATGTCCAAGAGACCCGGTACTTC
TRBJ1-1 | many | NA | TRBV28 | CASRPRRGEKDTEAFF | TGTGCCAGCAGACCCCGAAGGGGGGAGAAGGACACTGAAGCTTTCTTT
TRBJ2-7 | many | TRBD2 | TRBV2 | CASSEGGRAQYEQYF | TGTGCCAGCAGTGAAGGCGGGAGGGCCCAGTACGAGCAGTACTTC
TRBJ1-5 | many | NA | TRBV29-1 | CSVRKSENQPQHF | TGCAGCGTTCGAAAGTCTGAGAATCAGCCCCAGCATTTT
TRBJ2-2 | few | TRBD2 | TRBV20-1 | CSALLAGPNTGELFF | TGCAGTGCGCTACTAGCGGGACCGAACACCGGGGAGCTGTTTTTT
TRBJ2-5 | many | NA | TRBV7-8 | CASSFSRVETQYF | TGTGCCAGCAGCTTTTCGAGGGTAGAGACCCAGTACTTC
TRBJ2-7 | NA | NA | TRBV13 | CASSPTGLADYEQYF | TGTGCCAGCAGCCCCACAGGACTGGCGGACTACGAGCAGTACTTC
TRBJ2-2 | once | NA | TRBV7-3 | CASSPGQTGELFF | TGTGCCAGCAGCCCAGGACAGACCGGGGAGCTGTTTTTT
TRBJ2-7 | many | NA | TRBV7-2 | CASSLEVVSEQYF | TGTGCCAGCAGCTTAGAAGTAGTGAGCGAGCAGTACTTC
TRBJ2-5 | many | NA | TRBV6-1 | CASSTRDSSSETQYF | TGTGCCAGCAGTACCCGGGACTCAAGTTCGGAGACCCAGTACTTC
TRBJ2-2 | few | NA | TRBV27 | CASSPPRYDTGELFF | TGTGCCAGCAGCCCTCCTCGGTACGACACCGGGGAGCTGTTTTTT
TRBJ2-5 | many | NA | TRBV28 | CASSLVARQETQYF | TGTGCCAGCAGTTTAGTAGCCAGGCAAGAGACCCAGTACTTC
TRBJ2-7 | NA | NA | TRBV7-2 | CASSLGRAHEQYF | TGTGCCAGCAGCTTAGGCAGGGCCCACGAGCAGTACTTC
TRBJ1-1 | NA | TRBD1 | TRBV2 | CASSEAKKRQGDTEAFF | TGTGCCAGCAGTGAAGCGAAAAAAAGACAGGGAGACACTGAAGCTTTCTTT
TRBJ2-7 | many | NA | TRBV12-3/TRBV12-4 | CASSLTWDLTYEQYF | TGTGCCAGCAGTTTAACTTGGGACTTGACCTACGAGCAGTACTTC
TRBJ1-1 | many | NA | TRBV28 | CASRSLGPNTEAFF | TGTGCCAGCAGGTCATTGGGCCCGAACACTGAAGCTTTCTTT
TRBJ1-2 | many | TRBD1 | TRBV20-1 | CSASERTGVRGYTF | TGCAGTGCTAGTGAAAGAACAGGGGTCAGGGGCTACACCTTC
TRBJ2-7 | few | NA | TRBV27 | CASSWVGVGEQYF | TGTGCCAGCAGTTGGGTAGGGGTCGGGGAGCAGTACTTC
TRBJ1-1 | few | NA | TRBV14 | CASSQVVGRGNTEAFF | TGTGCCAGCAGCCAAGTAGTCGGCAGGGGGAACACTGAAGCTTTCTTT
TRBJ1-6 | NA | TRBD1 | TRBV27 | CASSSPEGAGSPLHF | TGTGCCAGCAGTTCTCCGGAGGGGGCCGGTTCACCCCTCCACTTT
TRBJ1-5 | NA | NA | TRBV11-2 | CASSLAKGTRIQPQHF | TGTGCCAGCAGCTTAGCGAAGGGCACGAGGATTCAGCCCCAGCATTTT
TRBJ1-2 | few | NA | TRBV3-1 | CASSQDAANYGYTF | TGTGCCAGCAGCCAAGACGCCGCAAACTATGGCTACACCTTC
TRBJ2-7 | NA | TRBD2 | TRBV13 | CASSGLAIQNEQYF | TGTGCCAGCAGCGGACTAGCCATACAGAACGAGCAGTACTTC
TRBJ1-1 | few | NA | TRBV28 | CASVTGSRMNTEAFF | TGTGCCAGCGTTACAGGGTCCCGAATGAACACTGAAGCTTTCTTT
TRBJ2-7 | many | TRBD2 | TRBV6-1 | CACREREVYEQYF | TGTGCCTGCAGGGAGCGGGAGGTCTACGAGCAGTACTTC
TRBJ2-5 | once | TRBD2 | TRBV5-1 | CASSLIAGEQETQYF | TGCGCCAGCAGCCTGATAGCGGGGGAACAAGAGACCCAGTACTTC
TRBJ2-7 | NA | NA | TRBV7-9 | CASSFMDIGEQYF | TGTGCCAGCAGCTTTATGGACATAGGCGAGCAGTACTTC
TRBJ2-2 | NA | TRBD2 | TRBV7-3 | CASSFGLAGVGGELFF | TGTGCCAGCAGCTTTGGACTAGCGGGAGTGGGCGGGGAGCTGTTTTTT
TRBJ1-2 | many | TRBD1 | TRBV2 | CASSEVTPGQIYGYTF | TGTGCCAGCAGTGAAGTTACTCCGGGACAGATATATGGCTACACCTTC
TRBJ2-5 | many | TRBD2 | TRBV6-1 | CASSDIWRENRETQYF | TGTGCCAGCAGTGATATATGGCGGGAGAATCGAGAGACCCAGTACTTC
TRBJ2-7 | few | NA | TRBV3-1 | CASSQKRGEQYF | TGTGCCAGCAGCCAAAAAAGGGGAGAGCAGTACTTC
TRBJ2-2 | many | NA | TRBV11-2 | CASGDIMGLYTGELFF | TGTGCCAGCGGCGACATCATGGGGCTTTACACCGGGGAGCTGTTTTTT
TRBJ2-7 | many | NA | TRBV12-3/TRBV12-4 | CASSPRGGTYEQYF | TGTGCCAGCAGCCCCCGTGGCGGAACCTACGAGCAGTACTTC
TRBJ2-5 | many | NA | TRBV12-3/TRBV12-4 | CASSLNDGETQYF | TGTGCCAGCAGTTTAAACGACGGGGAGACCCAGTACTTC
TRBJ1-2 | NA | NA | TRBV19 | CASRAGDSNYGYTF | TGTGCCAGTAGAGCGGGGGATTCTAACTATGGCTACACCTTC
TRBJ2-7 | few | TRBD2 | TRBV28 | CASNGGDSYEQYF | TGTGCCAGCAATGGGGGGGACTCCTACGAGCAGTACTTC
TRBJ2-7 | many | TRBD1 | TRBV28 | CASSFGDRSYEQYF | TGTGCCAGCAGTTTCGGGGACAGATCCTACGAGCAGTACTTC
TRBJ2-2 | few | TRBD2 | TRBV7-3 | CASSLDPLGLAGAGELFF | TGTGCCAGCAGCCTCGACCCGCTGGGACTAGCGGGAGCAGGGGAGCTGTTTTTT